This TCR beta chain was recorded in a study of T-cell reconstitution after alpha-beta-depleted transplantation in children. The CDR3 runs 15 residues. Germline V gene lookup returns CDR1 MGHRA and CDR2 YSYEKL. Deletions cut 1 base from V and 2 bases from J, with 10 bases between. As it was prepared, the TCRbeta library received unique molecular identifiers. TCRdb fed the PCR reads into MiXCR, producing one record per CDR3 protein. The table records 250,000 to 300,000 distinct CDR3 sequences, around 10% of them present only once. The sample consisted of peripheral blood, taken 180 days after TCRalphabeta/CD19-depleted stem cell transplant. The sequence derives from a male patient aged 2 to 9 who had a stem cell transplant for chronic granulomatous disease, so the T cells may come from the graft donor. The gene calls are TRBV4-1 and TRBJ2-3; D is ambiguous. The CDR3 region has the DNA TGCGCCAGCAGCCAAGTGGGTACCTTCACAGATACGCAGTATTTT. Amino acid sequence: CASSQVGTFTDTQYF.